This T cell receptor (beta chain) was found in a study of HIV-infected children after antiretroviral therapy interruption. Study summary: Most children had recorded EBV and CMV exposure. Samples from the continuous-treatment group were taken at weeks 0, 48 and 150.

Treatment denoted: PENTA 11 planned treatment interruption arm or continuous ART arm. Only samples with at least 5 million viable PBMCs qualified. Memory CD8+ CD45RO+ CD45RA- T cells were FACS-sorted from thawed PBMCs. A 3' RACE protocol on RNA, with unique molecular identifiers, produced the TCR library. From the 3' RACE reads, TCRdb called clonotypes with MiXCR, one entry per CDR3 protein. The data hold about 4,000 distinct CDR3 sequences, with more than 4.5% observed a single time. This clonotype is termed medium-sized. The sample was CD45RO+ CD8+ T cells from PBMCs, pooled from several time points, taken from a donor given antiretroviral therapy, either interrupted or continuous. The subset was: memory CD8+ CD45RO+ CD45RA- T cells. The clonotype was recovered from a pool of human donors with HIV.

The CDR3 DNA reads as TGTGCCAGCAGCCAAGGTTTGACGTGGAAGCGGTATGGCTACACCTTC. This gives the protein CASSQGLTWKRYGYTF. The rearrangement joins TRBV3-1 to TRBJ1-2; D gene uncertain. CDR3 length: 16 amino acids. Germline V gene lookup returns CDR1 LGHDT and CDR2 YNNKEL (reference sequence). V was shortened by 1 base and J by 5 bases, with 17 bases between the two germline ends. The full variable domain, in which reference TRBV3-1 and TRBJ1-2 provide the parts outside the CDR3, is DTAVSQTPKYLVTQMGNDKSIKCEQNLGHDTMYWYKQDSKKFLKIMFSYNNKELIINETVPNRFSPKSPDKAHLNLHINSLELGDSAVYFCASSQGLTWKRYGYTFGSGTRLTVV.